The 9 T cell receptor beta chains below were found in one sample sequenced in a study of T-cell reconstitution after alpha-beta-depleted transplantation in children. The authors prepared the TCRbeta library with unique molecular identifiers. One entry per CDR3 protein results from TCRdb running MiXCR on the PCR reads. The profile covers hundreds of thousands of distinct CDR3 sequences, with roughly 13% appearing a single time and 2.2% taken by the ten largest. The specimen comprised PBMCs, mostly from graft donor cells, sampled 360 days after TCRalphabeta/CD19-depleted stem cell transplant. All receptors come from a male patient aged 10 to 17 who had a stem cell transplant for acute myeloid leukemia, so the T cells may come from the graft donor.

This clonotype has only a few counts. The rearrangement links TRBV6-5 to TRBJ1-3; D possibly corresponds to TRBD1 (5 bases). V lost 2 bases and J 0 bases, leaving 8 bases between the germline ends. The CDR3 runs 15 residues. The germline V gene has CDR1 MNHEY and CDR2 SVGAGI. The CDR3 is CASSYGGLSGNTIYF. The DNA for the CDR3 is TGTGCCAGCAGTTACGGGGGACTCTCTGGAAACACCATATATTTT.

This clonotype was observed a few times. The gene calls are TRBV15 and TRBJ1-2; D is possibly TRBD1 (5 bases). Germline assignment: CDR1 LNHNV and CDR2 YYDKDF (reference sequence). Trimming stripped 0 bases from V and 8 bases from J, with 10 bases between. The CDR3 extends over 13 amino acids. In nucleotides, the CDR3 is TGTGCCACCAGCAGAGATCCCGGGGCCGGCTACACCTTC. As protein: CATSRDPGAGYTF.

J is TRBJ2-1 and V is TRBV10-3, with 14 bases aligning to TRBD2. The trim removed 6 bases at V and 7 bases at J, leaving 5 bases unmatched. This CDR3 has 15 amino acids. Germline V gives CDR1 ENHRY, CDR2 SYGVKD. CDR3 coding DNA: TGTGCCATCAGAGCGGGACTAGCGGGAGAGAATGAGCAGTTCTTC. Translating gives CAIRAGLAGENEQFF.

This clonotype came up a few times. The chain is built from TRBV6-5 and TRBJ2-5; D is undetermined. Germline V gene data show CDR1 as MNHEY and CDR2 as SVGAGI. This CDR3 contains 14 residues. Trimming removed 0 bases at V and 5 bases at J, with 10 bases between. CDR3 in amino acids: CASSYSGLEETQYF. The DNA for the CDR3 is TGTGCCAGCAGTTACTCGGGCCTCGAGGAGACCCAGTACTTC.

The V gene is TRBV20-1, the J gene TRBJ2-7; weak D call: TRBD1 (6 bases). The V end lost 5 bases, the J end lost 6 bases, and 17 bases lay between the germline ends. This CDR3 contains 13 residues. Germline lookup yields CDR1 DFQATT and CDR2 SNEGSKA (reference sequence). The CDR3 coding sequence is TGCAGTGCTCTTCAAAGATTACAGGGCGAGCAGTACTTC. Protein: CSALQRLQGEQYF.

The V and J genes are TRBV28 and TRBJ1-1; D is unclear. The CDR3 length is 15 residues. CDR1 is MDHEN and CDR2 is SYDVKM in the germline V gene. V gave up 5 bases and J gave up 1 base, with 14 bases separating them. The CDR3 nucleotides are TGTGCCAGCAGTCTCTATTCGGCCACGAACACTGAAGCTTTCTTT. It yields the protein CASSLYSATNTEAFF.

This clonotype was observed a few times. The rearrangement joins TRBV10-3 to TRBJ2-5, with D tentatively TRBD1 (5 bases). V lost 3 bases to trimming and J lost 4 bases, with 9 bases between them. The CDR3 is 13 residues long. Germline V gene sequence: CDR1 ENHRY, CDR2 SYGVKD. CDR3 residues: CAISEGRGETQYF. CDR3 nucleotide sequence: TGTGCCATCAGTGAAGGAAGGGGAGAGACCCAGTACTTC.

This clonotype was counted between two and nine times. The chain couples TRBV9 to TRBJ2-1; 7 bases align to TRBD1. V lost 9 bases, J lost 9 bases, and 12 bases stayed unmatched. CDR1 and CDR2 (germline): SGDLS, YYNGEE. This CDR3 spans 13 amino acids. CDR3 nucleotides: TGTGCCACCCCCGGGACAGCGTTTGGTGAGCAGTTCTTC. Its protein is CATPGTAFGEQFF.

This clonotype was picked up a small number of times. The chain links TRBV28 to TRBJ1-4; D call uncertain. Germline V gene data show CDR1 as MDHEN and CDR2 as SYDVKM. The CDR3 is made up of 14 amino acids. V gave up 1 base and J gave up 6 bases, with 9 bases separating them. CDR3 coding DNA: TGTGCCAGCAGTTTATATCTGAATTATGAAAAACTGTTTTTT. The encoded protein is CASSLYLNYEKLFF.